This T cell receptor beta chain stems from a study of T cells in Graves' hyperthyroidism and ophthalmopathy (dated 2019 in TCRdb). In the study overall: Peripheral blood was collected at initial diagnosis, before any treatment. Prospective prediction of ophthalmopathy was tested in an independent validation cohort of about 19 hyperthyroidism patients and around 16 patients who later progressed to ophthalmopathy. The approximately 90 discovery patients were randomly split 7:3 into training and test sets. TCR V-J signatures able to tell the groups apart were searched for in a discovery cohort of some 97 patients, of whom 43 had Graves' ophthalmopathy and around 57 had stable Graves' hyperthyroidism. The paper describes TCR Vbeta CDR3 sequencing of 140 or so peripheral blood samples, made up of under 50 ophthalmopathy patients, 70 to 75 hyperthyroidism patients and 17 progressor patients. Once sampling was done, hyperthyroidism patients were given methimazole at a starting dose of 30 mg daily, whereas ophthalmopathy patients were given high-dose intravenous methylprednisolone. Thyroid tissue and blood T-cell repertoires from about six Graves' hyperthyroidism patients were also compared in the study. Results the study describes overall, beyond this receptor: No statistical method was used to fix the sample size in advance, and group allocation was not hidden from the investigators. A model built on a 13 V-J signature distinguished ophthalmopathy from stable hyperthyroidism, reaching over 85% sensitivity and about 81% specificity in cross-validation and 80%/75% in testing. In validation, progression to ophthalmopathy was predicted by the model with 70% to 71% sensitivity and roughly 72% specificity, a median of approximately 6.5 months before onset. Blood samples also contained most of the expanded thyroid clonotypes (frequency above 0.001), which suggests that blood repertoires may reflect thyroid immune responses.

From the cysteine up to the phenylalanine, the CDR3 has a length of 12 residues. Just the 36-base CDR3 DNA is kept, in frame starting at base 1. As encoded in the germline V gene, CDR1 is MNHEY while CDR2 is SVGEGT. V loses 5 bases of germline sequence and J loses 10 bases, and the interval between the two ends is 12 bases. Ophthalmopathy patients had moderately to severely active disease, with a Clinical Activity Score of 3 or more, a NOSPECS grade of 4 or more, and a disease duration of less than 3 months. Patients with uncontrolled infections, other autoimmune diseases, pregnancy or lactation were excluded. Diagnoses were established on the basis of clinical symptoms, serum thyroxine and TRAb, thyroid ultrasound, and orbital computed tomography. Ficoll-Paque density gradient centrifugation was used to isolate PBMCs from about 9.4 ml of fresh peripheral blood. Total RNA was extracted with Trizol reagent, and quality was checked on an Agilent 2100 Bioanalyzer.

The table lists this clonotype with many counts. The target of this receptor is not known. Per-nucleotide qualities are absent, and no much larger clonotype sits a single base away. Amplification of TCR beta CDR3 regions was carried out from RNA transcripts. For the first round of RT-PCR on the TCR CDR3, the HTBI primer set was used together with the Qiagen OneStep RT-PCR kit. Libraries were constructed in a second round of multiplex PCR, after which size selection and purification were performed. Libraries were sequenced paired-end with 100 bp reads on an Illumina HiSeq2000. In the original analysis: Raw data were processed with SOAPnuke, discarding reads with adapters, uncalled bases, mean Phred below 15, or no exact constant-primer or identifier match. High-quality paired reads were merged with COPE v1.2.5, and unique nucleotide sequences were defined as clonotypes. MiTCR v1.1 was used to align the clonotypes against IMGT TRBV, TRBD and TRBJ reference segments. The analysis included only V-J combinations with a frequency above 0.0001, which together covered more than 98% of the repertoires. The TCS score was defined as the ratio of F50 (clonal expansion) to E x V (chaos), calculated using BLOSUM62-based TCRdist between CDR3 peptides within each V-J. Welch's t-statistics and random forest reduced around 520 V-J features to 13, which were used in a naive Bayes classifier (R e1071). TCRdb's own reprocessing of the public reads used fastp at Q25 and MiXCR and kept productive beta chains. Each entry is one CDR3 protein sequence, shown with its most common DNA and genes. It is TCRdb's table, rather than the study itself, that gives the V and J calls and clone size. Across this sample there are approximately 250,000 distinct CDR3 sequences, with more than 20% seen only once. About a third of the sample is taken by the ten largest.

The receptor chain draws on TRBV6-2 or TRBV6-3 and TRBJ2-1; the D gene is possibly TRBD1 or TRBD2, with 5 bases matching each. Sequencing was performed on blood. This clonotype originated in a middle-aged woman with Graves' ophthalmopathy. The sequence in DNA is TGTGCCAGCAGTCATCACGGGGCGGAGCAGTTCTTC. Its coded protein is CASSHHGAEQFF.